The T cell receptor (beta chain) described here comes from a study of blood T cell repertoires in COVID-19. Study-level background: The analysed material was cDNA or gDNA that came from T cells, B-cell-depleted T cells, or PBMCs.

Clinical history reported by participants formed the basis on which cohorts were assigned. The V gene end was trimmed by 6 bases and the J gene end by 6 bases; junction bases not matched to a gene: 5. The CDR3 sequence is 13 residues long. Germline CDR1 and CDR2: SNHLY and FYNNEI. Sequencing used immunoSEQ multiplex PCR; TCRdb keeps in-frame clones, though not all of them. The sample contains roughly 420,000 clones, around 87% of which appear only once. The gene calls are TRBV2 and TRBJ1-2; TRBD1 aligns across 9 bases. The sequenced sample consisted of PBMCs or T cells enriched from blood (not recorded which). This TCR derives from a woman aged 25 to 39 with acute COVID-19. In nucleotides, the CDR3 is TGTGCCAGCAGGAACCGGGACAGGGATGGCTACACCTTC. Translating it yields CASRNRDRDGYTF.